This T cell receptor beta chain was sequenced in a study of cytomegalovirus exposure and HLA in healthy donors. Researchers ran the PCR with 60 Vbeta and 13 Jbeta primers. Sequencing used immunoSEQ multiplex PCR; TCRdb keeps in-frame clones, though not all of them. Of tens of thousands of clones in the sample, roughly 76% are singletons; the top ten hold 1.4%. Germline CDR1 reads MGHDK; CDR2 reads SYGVNS. The CDR3 sequence is 17 residues long. The J segment lost 0 bases and the V segment lost 4 bases, leaving 9 bases of the junction unmatched. The sample taken for sequencing was PBMCs. The J gene is TRBJ2-1, the V gene TRBV25-1; 7 bases fit TRBD2. This clonotype was obtained from a male donor in good health and CMV-seronegative. The CDR3, as DNA: TGTGCCAGCAGTGCCTCTAGAGCGGGGCTCTCCTACAATGAGCAGTTCTTC. Its protein product is CASSASRAGLSYNEQFF.